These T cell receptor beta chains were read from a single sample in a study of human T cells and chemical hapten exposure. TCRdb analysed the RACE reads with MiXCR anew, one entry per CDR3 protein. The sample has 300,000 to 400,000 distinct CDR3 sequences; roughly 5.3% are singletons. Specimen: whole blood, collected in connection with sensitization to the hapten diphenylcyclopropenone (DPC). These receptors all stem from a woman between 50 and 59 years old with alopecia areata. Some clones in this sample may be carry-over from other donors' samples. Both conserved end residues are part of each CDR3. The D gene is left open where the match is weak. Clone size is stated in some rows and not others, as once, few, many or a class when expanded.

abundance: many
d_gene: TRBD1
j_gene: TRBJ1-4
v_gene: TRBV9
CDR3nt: TGTGCCAGCAGCGTAGCAGGACAGGGTCCTAATGAAAAACTGTTTTTT
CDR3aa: CASSVAGQGPNEKLFF

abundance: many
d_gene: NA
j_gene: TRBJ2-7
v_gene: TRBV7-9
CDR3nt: TGTGCCAGCAGCACCGGGACGGCCTACGAGCAGTACTTC
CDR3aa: CASSTGTAYEQYF

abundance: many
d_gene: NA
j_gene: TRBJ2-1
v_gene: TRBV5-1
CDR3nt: TGCGCCAGCAGCTTGTCGGGAGACAATGAGCAGTTCTTC
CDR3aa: CASSLSGDNEQFF

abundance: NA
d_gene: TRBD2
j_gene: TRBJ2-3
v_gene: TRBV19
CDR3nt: TGTGCCAGTAGTATAACTAGCGGCCCTGTGGGAGATACGCAGTATTTT
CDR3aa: CASSITSGPVGDTQYF

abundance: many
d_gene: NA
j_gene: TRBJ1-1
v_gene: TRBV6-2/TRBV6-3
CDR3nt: TGTGCCAGCAGGGCGGGAAAACTGAACACTGAAGCTTTCTTT
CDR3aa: CASRAGKLNTEAFF

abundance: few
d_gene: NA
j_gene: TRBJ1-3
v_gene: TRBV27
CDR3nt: TGTGCCAGCAGCCCCCGGGGGATGGCTGGAAACACCATATATTTT
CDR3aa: CASSPRGMAGNTIYF

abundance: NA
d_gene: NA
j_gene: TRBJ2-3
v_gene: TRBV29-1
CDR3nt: TGCAGCGTTGAACAGGACTTCACAGATACGCAGTATTTT
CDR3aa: CSVEQDFTDTQYF

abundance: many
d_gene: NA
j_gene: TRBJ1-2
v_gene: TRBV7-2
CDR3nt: TGTGCCAGCAGCCACGCGCCCCTTTATGGCTACACCTTC
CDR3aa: CASSHAPLYGYTF

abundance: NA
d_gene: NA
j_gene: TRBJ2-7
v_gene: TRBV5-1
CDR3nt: TGCGCCAGCAGCTTGGTAGGGAGCCTGACCTACGAGCAGTACTTC
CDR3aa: CASSLVGSLTYEQYF

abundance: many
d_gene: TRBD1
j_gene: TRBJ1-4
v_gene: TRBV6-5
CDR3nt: TGTGCCAGCAGTTCCAACAGGGGGCTGGTTAATGAAAAACTGTTTTTT
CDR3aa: CASSSNRGLVNEKLFF

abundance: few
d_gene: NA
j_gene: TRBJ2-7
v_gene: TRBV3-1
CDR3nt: TGTGCCAGCAGCCAAGATCACCTGAGCTCCTACGAGCAGTACTTC
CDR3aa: CASSQDHLSSYEQYF

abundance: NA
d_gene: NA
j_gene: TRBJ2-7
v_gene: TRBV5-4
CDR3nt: TGTGCCAGCAGCTTCCACGGGGGTGCCTACGAGCAGTACTTC
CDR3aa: CASSFHGGAYEQYF

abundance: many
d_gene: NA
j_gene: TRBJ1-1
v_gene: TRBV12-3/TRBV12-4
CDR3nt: TGTGCCAGCAGCTTAGGTTACACTGAAGCTTTCTTT
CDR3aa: CASSLGYTEAFF

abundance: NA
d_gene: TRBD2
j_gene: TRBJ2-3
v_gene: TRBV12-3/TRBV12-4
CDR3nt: TGTGCCAGCAGTCTGGGGGATAGCGGGGACCGGGATTTT
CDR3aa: CASSLGDSGDRDF

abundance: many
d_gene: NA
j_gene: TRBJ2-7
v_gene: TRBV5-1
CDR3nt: TGCGCCAGCAGCTTGTTGCTTTCCTACGAGCAGTACTTC
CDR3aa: CASSLLLSYEQYF

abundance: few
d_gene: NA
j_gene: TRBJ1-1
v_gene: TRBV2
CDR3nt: TGTGCCAGCAGTGAAGTGACAGGGAACACTGAAGCTTTCTTT
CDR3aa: CASSEVTGNTEAFF

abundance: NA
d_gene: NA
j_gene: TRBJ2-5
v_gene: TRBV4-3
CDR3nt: TGCGCCAGCAGCCAACTCCTGTCAGTGGGGGAGACCCAGTACTTC
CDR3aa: CASSQLLSVGETQYF

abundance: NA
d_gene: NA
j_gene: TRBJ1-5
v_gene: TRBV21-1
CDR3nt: TGTGCCAGGCCAAGCAACCGGGGTTTGAGACTTAGCAATCAGCCCCAGCATTTT
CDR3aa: CARPSNRGLRLSNQPQHF

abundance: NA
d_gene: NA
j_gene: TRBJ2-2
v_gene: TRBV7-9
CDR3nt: TGTGCCAGCAGCTTAGTAGTACAGAACACCGGGGAGCTGTTTTTT
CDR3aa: CASSLVVQNTGELFF

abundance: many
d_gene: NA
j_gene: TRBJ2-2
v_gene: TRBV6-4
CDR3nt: TGTGCCAGCAGTCCCGGGCCCTATTCGGGGGAGCTGTTTTTT
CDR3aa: CASSPGPYSGELFF

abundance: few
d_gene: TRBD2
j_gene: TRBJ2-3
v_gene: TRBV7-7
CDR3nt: TGTGCCAGCAGCACGGGACTAGCGGGGGTGAGGGATACGCAGTATTTT
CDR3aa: CASSTGLAGVRDTQYF

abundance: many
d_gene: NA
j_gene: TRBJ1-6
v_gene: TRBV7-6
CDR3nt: TGTGCCAGCAGCTTAGAAGGGGCTAGGTCACCCCTCCACTTT
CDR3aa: CASSLEGARSPLHF

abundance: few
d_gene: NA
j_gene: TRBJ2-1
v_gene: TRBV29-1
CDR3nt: TGCAGCGCCCGAAGCGGAGGGGGGAATGAGCAGTTCTTC
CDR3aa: CSARSGGGNEQFF

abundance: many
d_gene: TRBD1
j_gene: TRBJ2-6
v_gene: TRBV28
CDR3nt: TGTGCCAGCAGCTCCGGGACAGGGGAGGCTGGGGCCAACGTCCTGACTTTC
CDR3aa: CASSSGTGEAGANVLTF

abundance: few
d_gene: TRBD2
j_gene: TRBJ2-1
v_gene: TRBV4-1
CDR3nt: TGCGCCAGCAGCCAAGATGTAGCGGGGGTGTACAATGAGCAGTTCTTC
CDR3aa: CASSQDVAGVYNEQFF

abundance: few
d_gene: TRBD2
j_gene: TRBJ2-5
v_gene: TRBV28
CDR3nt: TGTGCCATCCTCCCCTCAGCGGGGGCCCAAGAGACCCAGTACTTC
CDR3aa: CAILPSAGAQETQYF

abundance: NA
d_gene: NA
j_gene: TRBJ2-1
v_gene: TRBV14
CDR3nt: TGTGCCAGCAGCCAAGGGGGGCCGGGTTACAATGAGCAGTTCTTC
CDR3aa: CASSQGGPGYNEQFF

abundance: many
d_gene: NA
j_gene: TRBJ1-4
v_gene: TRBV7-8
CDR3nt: TGTGCCAGCAGCTTATGGGCGACAACTAATGAAAAACTGTTTTTT
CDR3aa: CASSLWATTNEKLFF

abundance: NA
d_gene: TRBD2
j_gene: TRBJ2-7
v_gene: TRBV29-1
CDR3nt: TGCAGCGTCGTAGGGACTAGCGGAACCTACGAGCAGTACTTC
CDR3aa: CSVVGTSGTYEQYF

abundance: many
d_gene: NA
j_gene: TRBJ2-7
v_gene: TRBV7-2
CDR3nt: TGTGCCAGCAGCTTAGGTTGGGGTGGCACAACCTACGAGCAGTACTTC
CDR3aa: CASSLGWGGTTYEQYF

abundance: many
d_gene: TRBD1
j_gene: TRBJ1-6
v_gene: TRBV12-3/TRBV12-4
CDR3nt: TGTGCCAGCAGTCCCTCAGGGGGTGGTTGGAATTCACCCCTCCACTTT
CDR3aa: CASSPSGGGWNSPLHF

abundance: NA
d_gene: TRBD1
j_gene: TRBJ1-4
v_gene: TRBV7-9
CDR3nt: TGTGCCAGCAGCTTGGGACAGGCCCAAGATGAAAAACTGTTTTTT
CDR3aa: CASSLGQAQDEKLFF

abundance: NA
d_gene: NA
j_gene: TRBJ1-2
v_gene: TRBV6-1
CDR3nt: TGTGCCAGCAGTGAGGAGGGATTAGCTAACTATGGCTACACCTTC
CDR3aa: CASSEEGLANYGYTF

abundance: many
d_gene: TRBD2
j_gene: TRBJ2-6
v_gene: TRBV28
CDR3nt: TGTGCCAGCAGTAGCGGGAGCTCTGGGGCCAACGTCCTGACTTTC
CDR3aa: CASSSGSSGANVLTF

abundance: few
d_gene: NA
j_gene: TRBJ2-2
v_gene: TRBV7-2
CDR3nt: TGTGCCAGCAGCTTAGGGGTTGGAGACTCAAGGACCGGGGAGCTGTTTTTT
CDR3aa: CASSLGVGDSRTGELFF

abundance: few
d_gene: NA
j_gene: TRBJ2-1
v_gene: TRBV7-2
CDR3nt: TGTGCCAGCAGCGGGGACCAGAACTACAATGAGCAGTTCTTC
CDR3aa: CASSGDQNYNEQFF

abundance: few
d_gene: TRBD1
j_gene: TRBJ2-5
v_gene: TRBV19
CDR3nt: TGTGCCAGTAGTATCGGGACAGGGACGGCGGAGACCCAGTACTTC
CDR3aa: CASSIGTGTAETQYF

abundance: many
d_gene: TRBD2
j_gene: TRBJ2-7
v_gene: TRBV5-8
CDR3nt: TGTGCCAGCAGCATTACTAGCGGGATCTACGAGCAGTACTTC
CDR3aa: CASSITSGIYEQYF

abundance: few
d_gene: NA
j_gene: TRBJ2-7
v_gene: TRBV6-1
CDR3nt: TGTGCCAGCAATTACCTGACGGGGTCTTGGGCCTACGAGCAGTACTTC
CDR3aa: CASNYLTGSWAYEQYF

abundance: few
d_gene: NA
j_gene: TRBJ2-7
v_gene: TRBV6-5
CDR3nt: TGTGCCAGTTCGTGGGCGGATTCCTACGAGCAGTACTTC
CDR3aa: CASSWADSYEQYF

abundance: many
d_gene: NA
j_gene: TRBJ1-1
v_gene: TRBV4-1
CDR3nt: TGCGCCAGCAGCCAGAAGGGGTCTAGCACTGAAGCTTTCTTT
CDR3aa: CASSQKGSSTEAFF

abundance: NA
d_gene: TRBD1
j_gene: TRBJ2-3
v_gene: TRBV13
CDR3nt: TGTGCCAGCAGCCCACAGGGGATTAGCACAGATACGCAGTATTTT
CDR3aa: CASSPQGISTDTQYF

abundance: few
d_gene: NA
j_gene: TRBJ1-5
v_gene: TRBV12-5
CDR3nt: TGTGCTAGTGGTTTTCTCGGGTCGGGCAATCAGCCCCAGCATTTT
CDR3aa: CASGFLGSGNQPQHF

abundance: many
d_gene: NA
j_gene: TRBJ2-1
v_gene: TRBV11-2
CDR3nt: TGTGCCAGCACCCGACGGATTACTTTCAATGAGCAGTTCTTC
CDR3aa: CASTRRITFNEQFF

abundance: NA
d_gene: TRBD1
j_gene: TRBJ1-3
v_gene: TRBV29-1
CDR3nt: TGCAGCGCTACAGGGGGTGCTGGAAACACCATATATTTT
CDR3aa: CSATGGAGNTIYF

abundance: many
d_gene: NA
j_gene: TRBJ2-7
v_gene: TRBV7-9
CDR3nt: TGTGCCAGCAGCTCGGGACCTTACGAGCAGTACTTC
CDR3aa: CASSSGPYEQYF

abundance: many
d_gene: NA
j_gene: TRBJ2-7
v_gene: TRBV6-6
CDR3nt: TGTGCCAGCAGTTACCCTGACTCCGGCTGGCAGTACTTC
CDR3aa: CASSYPDSGWQYF

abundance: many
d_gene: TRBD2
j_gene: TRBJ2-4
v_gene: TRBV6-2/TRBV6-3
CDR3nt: TGTGCCAGCAGTTACCCCACCGGGGGGGGCATAGCCAAAAACATTCAGTACTTC
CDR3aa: CASSYPTGGGIAKNIQYF

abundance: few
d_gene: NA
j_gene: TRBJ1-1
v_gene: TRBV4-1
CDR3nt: TGCGCCAGCAGCCAAGGGCAGCCATATGAAGCTTTCTTT
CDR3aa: CASSQGQPYEAFF

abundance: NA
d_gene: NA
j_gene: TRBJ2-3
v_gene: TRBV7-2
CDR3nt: TGTGCCAGCGGAGGGAGCGGAACCCCAGATACGCAGTATTTT
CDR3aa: CASGGSGTPDTQYF

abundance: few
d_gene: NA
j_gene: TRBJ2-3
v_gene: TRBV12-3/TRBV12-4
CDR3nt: TGTGCCAGCAGTGACACCCTAACGGCACGAACAGATACGCAGTATTTT
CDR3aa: CASSDTLTARTDTQYF

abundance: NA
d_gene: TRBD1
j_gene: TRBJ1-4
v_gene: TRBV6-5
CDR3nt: TGTGCCAGCAGACAACAGGGGGCGGGTGAAAAACTGTTTTTT
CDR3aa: CASRQQGAGEKLFF

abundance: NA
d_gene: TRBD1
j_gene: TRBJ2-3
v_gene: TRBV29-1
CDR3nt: TGCAGCGTTCGTGAGACAGGGTGGGATACGCAGTATTTT
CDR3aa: CSVRETGWDTQYF

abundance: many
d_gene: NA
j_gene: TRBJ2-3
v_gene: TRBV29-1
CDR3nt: TGCAGCGTATTCGACAGGATCCGCTCCACAGATACGCAGTATTTT
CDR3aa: CSVFDRIRSTDTQYF

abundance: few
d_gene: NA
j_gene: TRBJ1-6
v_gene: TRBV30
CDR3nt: TGTGCCTGGAGTTCAGGGCTTGGGTCACCCCTCCACTTT
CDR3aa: CAWSSGLGSPLHF

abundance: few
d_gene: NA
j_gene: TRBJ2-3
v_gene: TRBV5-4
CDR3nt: TGTGCCAGCAGCAGTATGCCCGCAGTTGCGAACGGCGATACGCAGTATTTT
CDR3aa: CASSSMPAVANGDTQYF

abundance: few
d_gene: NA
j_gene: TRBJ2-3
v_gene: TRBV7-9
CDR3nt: TGTGCCAGCAGCTTAGACCCCCTCGTGAATACGCAGTATTTT
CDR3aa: CASSLDPLVNTQYF

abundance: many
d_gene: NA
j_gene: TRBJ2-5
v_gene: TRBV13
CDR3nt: TGTGCCAGCAGCGGTGACAGGGAGGGACGTGAGACCCAGTACTTC
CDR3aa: CASSGDREGRETQYF

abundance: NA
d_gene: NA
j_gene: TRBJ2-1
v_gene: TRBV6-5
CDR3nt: TGTGCCAGCTGGGGTGGTTCTGAGCAGTTCTTC
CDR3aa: CASWGGSEQFF

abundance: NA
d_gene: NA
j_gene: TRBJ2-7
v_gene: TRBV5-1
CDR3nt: TGCGCCAGCGCCTCGCAGTCAGGCGAGCAGTACTTC
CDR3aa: CASASQSGEQYF